This TCR beta chain derives from a study of CD8+ T cells in alopecia areata. Study-wide results and caveats: Scalp and blood samples kept many expanded lesional clones throughout tofacitinib. Normal-skin resident alphabeta T cells also appear among scalp sample sequences.

Germline assignment: CDR1 MDHEN and CDR2 SYDVKM. With V trimmed by 2 bases and J by 8 bases, 12 bases remained unmatched. The CDR3 loop spans 16 amino acids. Extracted from the samples, RNA was reverse transcribed into cDNA to serve as the sequencing template. TCRdb keeps only in-frame clones here, not all; method: immunoSEQ multiplex PCR. The sample includes roughly 100,000 clones, about 44% of them seen just once. Treatment specified: oral pan-JAK inhibitor, 5-10 mg twice daily. Sorting separated CD4+ and CD8+ T cells out of PBMCs. As concerns this clone: Its antigen is undetermined.

The source material was CD8+ T cells sorted from blood, sampled at week 24, from a patient treated with tofacitinib. This clonotype originated in a human donor with alopecia areata. This chain connects TRBV28 to TRBJ2-1; 7 nucleotides agree with TRBD1. CDR3 region: CASSLEGAAHLDEQFF. The CDR3 nucleotides read TGTGCCAGCAGTTTAGAGGGGGCCGCCCACCTCGATGAGCAGTTCTTC.